These 9 T cell receptor beta chains originate from one sample sequenced in a study of blood T cell repertoires in COVID-19. Using immunoSEQ multiplex PCR, the repertoire was profiled, and TCRdb retains in-frame clones only, with some absent. The sample holds 180,000 or so clones; roughly 90% are singletons and the top ten take roughly 1.2%. Input material: PBMCs or T cells enriched from blood (not recorded which). The receptors were gathered from a human donor with acute COVID-19. The donor label of this sample is uncertain.

The gene calls are TRBV23-1 and TRBJ1-3; 11 bases map to TRBD1. Being an ORF, TRBV23-1 has a function that is uncertain. CDR3 length equals 17 residues. J gave up 2 bases and V 8 bases, and 11 bases lay outside the gene matches. CDR3 nucleotides: TGCGCCAGCCCTACAAAGGGGGACAGGGGGACTGGAAACACCATATATTTT. Translated, it gives CASPTKGDRGTGNTIYF.

This clone was counted a few times. The chain combines TRBV18 with TRBJ1-3; 11 nucleotides line up with TRBD1. CDR1 and CDR2 from the germline V gene are KGHSH and LQKENI. The CDR3 is made up of 16 amino acids. V dropped 6 bases and J dropped 0; count of bases not matched to a gene: 4. Written as DNA, the CDR3 is TGTGCCAGCTCGTCGGGACAGGGGGGCTCTGGAAACACCATATATTTT. This sequence encodes CASSSGQGGSGNTIYF.

This clone was seen only a few times. The chain links TRBV18 to TRBJ2-7; D may be TRBD1 (6 bases). Germline V gives CDR1 KGHSH, CDR2 LQKENI. Trimming took off 5 bases at V and 4 bases at J, with 9 bases between the two ends. There are 12 residues in the CDR3. CDR3 sequence (DNA): TGTGCCAGCTCAACCGGACAGTACGAGCAGTACTTC. It codes for CASSTGQYEQYF.

This chain links TRBV5-4 with TRBJ1-2; D not certain. Germline-derived CDR1 and CDR2 are SGHNT and YYREEE (reference sequence). CDR3 size: 14 residues. Trimming took 1 base from V and 2 from J, leaving 9 bases between them. CDR3 sequence reads: CASSLRVPNYGYTF. The CDR3 DNA sequence: TGTGCCAGCAGCTTGCGAGTGCCCAACTATGGCTACACCTTC.

The chain recombines TRBV12-3 or TRBV12-4 with TRBJ2-5; maybe TRBD1 (7 bases). V was clipped by 5 bases and J by 7 bases, with 14 bases between them. The CDR3 is made up of 13 amino acids. The CDR3 DNA is TGTGCCAGCAGTAACAGGGGAGGCGTGACCCAGTACTTC. Protein product: CASSNRGGVTQYF.

V usage is TRBV14 and J usage is TRBJ1-1, with 8 bases that match TRBD1. The CDR3 sequence is 16 residues long. Trimming cost V 4 bases and J 0 bases; bases outside gene matches: 7. Germline V gives CDR1 SGHDN, CDR2 FVKESK. CDR3 region: CASSPRTGYMNTEAFF. The CDR3, as DNA: TGTGCCAGCAGCCCTAGGACAGGGTACATGAACACTGAAGCTTTCTTT.

This rearrangement joins TRBV6-5 to TRBJ1-2, with TRBD1 identical over 7 bases. The CDR3 consists of 15 residues. Germline CDR1 MNHEY, CDR2 SVGAGI. The trim removed 6 bases at V and 4 bases at J, leaving 11 bases unmatched. Here the CDR3 reads CASSDSGGGFYGYTF. The DNA of the CDR3 is TGTGCCAGCAGCGATTCAGGGGGAGGATTCTATGGCTACACCTTC.

This chain connects TRBV2 to TRBJ1-2, with 7 positions matching TRBD1. The CDR3 runs to 15 residues. Germline V lookup: CDR1 SNHLY, CDR2 FYNNEI. Trimming cost V 6 bases and J 3 bases; bases outside gene matches: 10. The CDR3 DNA reads TGTGCCAGCAGAAGGGGGCCGGACAGATACTATGGCTACACCTTC. It is translated as CASRRGPDRYYGYTF.

The chain couples TRBV27 to TRBJ2-7; 10 bases line up with TRBD1. The ends lost 2 bases at V and 1 base at J; junction bases unmatched: 2. Germline lookup yields CDR1 MNHEY and CDR2 SMNVEV (reference sequence). This CDR3 region has 15 residues. The CDR3, as DNA: TGTGCCAGCAGTTTAGGGACAGGGGAATCCTACGAGCAGTACTTC. Translating gives CASSLGTGESYEQYF.